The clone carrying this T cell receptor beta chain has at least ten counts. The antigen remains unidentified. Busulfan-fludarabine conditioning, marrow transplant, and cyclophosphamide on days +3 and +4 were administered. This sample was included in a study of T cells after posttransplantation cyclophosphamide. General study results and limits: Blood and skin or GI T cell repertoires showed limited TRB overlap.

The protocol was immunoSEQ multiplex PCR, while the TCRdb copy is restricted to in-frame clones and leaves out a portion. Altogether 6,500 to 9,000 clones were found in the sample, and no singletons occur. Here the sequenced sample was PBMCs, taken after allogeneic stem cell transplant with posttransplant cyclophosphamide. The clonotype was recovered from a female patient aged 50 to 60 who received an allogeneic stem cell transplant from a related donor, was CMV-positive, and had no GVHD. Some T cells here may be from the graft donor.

This CDR3 is CASNDREYYQPQHF. Here the CDR3 DNA reads TGTGCCAGCAACGACAGGGAATATTATCAGCCCCAGCATTTT. The chain links TRBV6-2 or TRBV6-3 to TRBJ1-5; 7 nucleotides align to TRBD1. Germline V lookup: CDR1 MNHEY, CDR2 SVGEGT. Losses at the gene ends were 7 bases for V and 5 bases for J; bases not matched to a gene: 8. The CDR3 covers 14 residues.